One sample yielded the 2 T cell receptor beta chains listed below, sequenced in a study of control samples from healthy donors and cancer patients. Sequencing was performed with immunoSEQ multiplex PCR; in TCRdb, only in-frame clones are kept and a portion is missing. The sample lists 50,000 or so clones, approximately 86% seen once, with 3% to 4% in the top ten. The sequencing input was blood. Receptors originate from a man in his fifties in good health.

The chain links TRBV18 to TRBJ2-7; D unclear. CDR3 length: 12 amino acids. V lost 2 bases, J lost 5 bases, and 7 bases lay in between. Per the germline V gene, CDR1 is KGHSH and CDR2 is LQKENI. CDR3 sequence (DNA): TGTGCCAGCTCACCAAGACGAAACGAGCAGTACTTC. Translation: CASSPRRNEQYF.

The chain is built from TRBV2 and TRBJ2-7; 12 nucleotides match TRBD2. Trimming took 9 bases from V and 4 from J; bases not matched to a gene: 4. The CDR3 covers 13 residues. The germline V gene has CDR1 SNHLY and CDR2 FYNNEI. CDR3 coding DNA: TGTGCCAGGCGACTAGCGGGAGTGTACGAGCAGTACTTC. Residues: CARRLAGVYEQYF.